One and the same sample provided the 20 T cell receptor beta chains below, sequenced in a study of blood T cell repertoires in COVID-19. Generated by immunoSEQ multiplex PCR, the TCRdb table keeps only in-frame clones and is missing some. This sample carries 35,000 to 55,000 clones, 80% to 90% of them seen once, and the ten largest clones take about 5%. The sequencing input was peripheral blood. Receptors were obtained from a human donor in a cohort sampled during active COVID-19.

The chain recombines TRBV24-1 with TRBJ2-2; 8 bases match TRBD2. J lost 1 base, V lost 7 bases, and 1 base had no gene match. The CDR3 loop spans 14 amino acids. Germline CDR1 is KGHDR and CDR2 is SFDVKD. The chain's CDR3 is CATRAGVNTGELFF. CDR3 DNA sequence: TGTGCCACCAGAGCGGGAGTGAACACCGGGGAGCTGTTTTTT.

V gene TRBV7-2 combines with J gene TRBJ2-1; 13 bases are shared with TRBD2. Germline V gene data show CDR1 as SGHTA and CDR2 as FQGNSA. The CDR3 sequence is 15 residues long. The trim removed 4 bases at V and 12 bases at J, leaving 9 bases unmatched. The CDR3 loop reads CASSSAGTSGAWQFF. As DNA, the CDR3 is TGTGCCAGCAGCTCCGCCGGGACTAGCGGGGCCTGGCAGTTCTTC.

The chain links TRBV29-1 to TRBJ2-5, with D unclear. With 2 bases removed from V and 2 bases from J, the gap between germline ends came to 12 bases. This CDR3 region has 14 residues. The germline V gene encodes CDR1 SQVTM and CDR2 ANQGSEA. In DNA form, the CDR3 reads TGCAGCGTTGAAAGTAACAGTTATCAAGAGACCCAGTACTTC. Translating gives CSVESNSYQETQYF. Using reference TRBV29-1 and TRBJ2-5 for the parts outside the CDR3, the full variable domain is SAVISQKPSRDICQRGTSLTIQCQVDSQVTMMFWYRQQPGQSLTLIATANQGSEATYESGFVIDKFPISRPNLTFSTLTVSNMSPEDSSIYLCSVESNSYQETQYFGPGTRLLVL.

V and J are TRBV12-3 or TRBV12-4 and TRBJ2-5; TRBD1 might be the D (6 bases). This CDR3 spans 11 amino acids. V was clipped by 10 bases and J by 4 bases, with 10 bases between them. The CDR3, as DNA: TGTGCCACCCAGGGGCGAGAGACCCAGTACTTC. Encoded protein: CATQGRETQYF.

The chain combines TRBV21-1 with TRBJ2-2; the table's TRBD2 call for D was not verified on the DNA. TRBV21-1 is noted as a pseudogene. The CDR3 contains 16 residues. CDR3 nucleotides: TGTGCCAGCAGCAAAGGTGGAGGGGTTTCCACCGGGGAGCTGTTTTTT. Its protein product is CASSKGGGVSTGELFF.

The chain is built from TRBV7-2 and TRBJ2-7; D uncertain. V lost 4 bases to trimming and J lost 0 bases, with 7 bases between them. CDR3 length: 13 residues. The germline CDR1 and CDR2 sequences are SGHTA and FQGNSA. CDR3: CASSSTGSYEQYF. As DNA, the CDR3 is TGTGCCAGCAGCTCGACGGGCTCCTACGAGCAGTACTTC.

The V gene is TRBV2, the J gene TRBJ2-5; 7 positions agree with TRBD2. Germline-derived CDR1 and CDR2 are SNHLY and FYNNEI. The J segment lost 5 bases and the V segment lost 7 bases, leaving 4 bases of the junction unmatched. The CDR3 contains 12 residues. The CDR3 loop is CASTDGRETQYF. As DNA, the CDR3 is TGTGCCAGCACCGACGGGAGGGAGACCCAGTACTTC. The full variable domain, completed using reference TRBV2 and TRBJ2-5, is EPEVTQTPSHQVTQMGQEVILRCVPISNHLYFYWYRQILGQKVEFLVSFYNNEISEKSEIFDDQFSVERPDGSNFTLKIRSTKLEDSAMYFCASTDGRETQYFGPGTRLLVL.

The gene calls are TRBV7-8 and TRBJ2-3; TRBD1 agrees at 8 bases. The V segment lost 2 bases and the J segment 0 bases; nucleotides outside the gene matches: 7. This CDR3 is built from 17 residues. The germline gives CDR1 SGHVS, CDR2 FQNEAQ. CDR3 bases: TGTGCCAGCAGCTTAATCGGACAGGGTCCTAGCACAGATACGCAGTATTTT. Residues: CASSLIGQGPSTDTQYF.

This clone is a singleton in its sample. This rearrangement joins TRBV28 to TRBJ2-5, with D perhaps TRBD1 (6 bases). This CDR3 comprises 15 residues. CDR1 and CDR2 from the germline V gene are MDHEN and SYDVKM. Trimming took 5 bases from V and 5 from J, leaving 18 bases between them. The CDR3 DNA reads TGTGCCAGCAGTACCACCCTGGACAGTCTCGAGACCCAGTACTTC. Translated: CASSTTLDSLETQYF.

V and J are TRBV9 and TRBJ2-1, with D maybe TRBD1 (6 bases). CDR1 is SGDLS, CDR2 YYNGEE, per germline. V lost 2 bases and J lost 7, with 22 bases in between. The CDR3 length is 17 residues. CDR3 sequence (DNA): TGTGCCAGCAGCGTCGCCGGGGTAGCAGGGGTTTATAATGAGCAGTTCTTC. This encodes CASSVAGVAGVYNEQFF. The full variable domain, rest sourced from reference TRBV9 and TRBJ2-1, is DSGVTQTPKHLITATGQRVTLRCSPRSGDLSVYWYQQSLDQGLQFLIQYYNGEERAKGNILERFSAQQFPDLHSELNLSSLELGDSALYFCASSVAGVAGVYNEQFFGPGTRLTVL.

The V gene is TRBV7-2, the J gene TRBJ2-1; the match to TRBD1 covers 7 bases. This CDR3 spans 14 amino acids. J gave up 10 bases and V 5 bases, and 11 bases lay outside the gene matches. Per germline, CDR1 SGHTA and CDR2 FQGNSA. The CDR3 bases are TGTGCCAGCAGCACCCAGACAGGGTTCGGGGAGCAGTTCTTC. Amino acids: CASSTQTGFGEQFF.

CDR3 DNA sequence: TGTGCCAGCAGGGGAGGGGCTGGCTACACCTTC. Amino acid sequence: CASRGGAGYTF. The J gene is TRBJ1-2, the V gene TRBV5-6, with D maybe TRBD1 (5 bases). The V gene lost 5 bases and the J gene lost 7 bases, with 9 bases spanning the gap. The CDR3 extends over 11 amino acids. Per the germline V gene, CDR1 is SGHDT and CDR2 is YYEEEE.

The rearrangement joins TRBV11-3 to TRBJ2-7; TRBD1 matches at 7 bases. There are 14 residues in the CDR3. Germline CDR1 and CDR2: SGHNT and YENEEA. Trimming at V came to 6 bases and at J to 3 bases, leaving 8 bases not matched to a gene. CDR3 in amino acids: CASSQNRDSYEQYF. The CDR3 nucleotides read TGTGCCAGCAGTCAAAACCGGGACAGCTACGAGCAGTACTTC.

In this sample, this clone turned up once. The gene calls are TRBV2 and TRBJ1-4; D may be TRBD1 (6 bases). The CDR3 sequence is 15 residues long. From germline, CDR1 is SNHLY and CDR2 FYNNEI. The V end was cut by 2 bases, the J end by 5 bases, with 12 bases between. The CDR3 sequence is CASSERGQPNEKLFF. The DNA of the CDR3 is TGTGCCAGCAGTGAAAGAGGACAGCCGAATGAAAAACTGTTTTTT.

This chain links TRBV6-5 with TRBJ2-7; 9 bases line up with TRBD1. The V gene's germline CDR1 is MNHEY and CDR2 SVGAGI. This CDR3 comprises 15 residues. J lost 3 bases, V lost 4 bases, and 7 bases had no gene match. CDR3 region: CASSFEGQGVYEQYF. The DNA of the CDR3 is TGTGCCAGCAGTTTCGAGGGACAGGGTGTCTACGAGCAGTACTTC.

The J gene is TRBJ2-5, the V gene TRBV19, with 9 nucleotides matching TRBD2. Germline trimming cut 3 bases from V and 5 bases from J; bases unmatched to any gene: 7. The V gene's germline CDR1 is LNHDA and CDR2 SQIVND (reference sequence). CDR3 length equals 15 residues. CDR3 sequence reads: CASSILSGSKETQYF. In DNA form, the CDR3 reads TGTGCCAGTAGTATCCTTAGCGGGAGTAAGGAGACCCAGTACTTC.

V is TRBV29-1 and J is TRBJ1-3; D is possibly TRBD1 (5 bases). V lost 5 bases and J 0 bases, leaving 11 bases between the germline ends. Looked up from germline, CDR1 is SQVTM and CDR2 is ANQGSEA. The CDR3 spans 14 residues. The CDR3 DNA follows: TGCAGCGTTAGGGGACTGAACTCTGGAAACACCATATATTTT. Encoded protein: CSVRGLNSGNTIYF.

Only a few counts were recorded for this clone. The rearrangement links TRBV5-5 to TRBJ2-1; D is perhaps TRBD1 (5 bases). Between the trimmed V and J ends, which lost 4 bases and 3 bases, there was a span of 8 bases. Germline CDR1 reads SGHKS; CDR2 reads YYEKEE (reference sequence). The CDR3 has 13 residues. The CDR3 region is CASSDSFYNEQFF. Written as DNA, the CDR3 is TGTGCCAGCAGCGACAGTTTCTACAATGAGCAGTTCTTC.

This rearrangement joins TRBV27 to TRBJ2-5; D is possibly TRBD2 (6 bases). V lost 5 bases to trimming and J lost 5 bases, with 15 bases between them. The CDR3 length is 14 residues. Germline loops: CDR1 MNHEY, CDR2 SMNVEV (reference sequence). CDR3 DNA: TGTGCCAGCAGTATGGAGGGTAGAGCTGAGACCCAGTACTTC. Its translation: CASSMEGRAETQYF.

CDR3 region: CASRSSGALGRSEKLFF. CDR3 nucleotides: TGTGCCAGCAGATCCTCCGGGGCCCTAGGGAGGTCTGAAAAACTGTTTTTT. The chain combines TRBV28 with TRBJ1-4; D is possibly TRBD1 (5 bases). Deletions cut 6 bases from V and 7 bases from J, with 24 bases between. In germline, CDR1 is MDHEN, CDR2 SYDVKM. This CDR3 is built from 17 residues.